This paragraph reports one TCR beta chain. Its antigen is still unknown. The data were taken from a study of shared clonotypes between healthy human individuals. Whole-study context: A donor's plate count was three for CD4 naive and three for CD4 memory; CD8 naive had two and CD8 memory one. Whole-study results and caveats: Owing to a small donor count, the genetic and exposure-history diversity represented was limited.

V lost 1 base to trimming and J lost 7 bases, with 7 bases between them. The CDR3 consists of 13 residues. Germline CDR1 and CDR2: PRHDT and FYEKMQ (reference sequence). TCRdb keeps only in-frame clones here, not all; method: immunoSEQ multiplex PCR. The table has roughly 2.5 million clones, approximately 90% seen once. The receptor was isolated from a man aged 18 to 30 in good health. The chain carries TRBV13 and TRBJ1-4; no firm D call. Sequencing used naive CD4+ T cells sorted from blood. Noted subset: CD45RA+ positively selected. The CDR3 DNA reads as TGTGCCAGCAGCTTAGTCAAGTTTGAAAAACTGTTTTTT. As protein: CASSLVKFEKLFF.